These 11 T cell receptor beta chains share one sample of origin, sequenced in a study of blood T cell repertoires in COVID-19 (dated by TCRdb to 2019 to 2021). Library method: the immunoSEQ multiplex PCR assay. Imported from immuneACCESS, the table was reduced by TCRdb to in-frame sequences with V and J called. These copies leave out some clones; in studies compared against another copy, an unresolved V gene accounts for under half, and the cause of the remainder is not known. Recorded for this sample are under 200,000 clones; around 82% of them occurred a single time. Less than 5.5% of the sample is in the top ten clones. The specimen was PBMCs or T cells enriched from blood (not recorded which). The receptor source for this set is a woman aged 55 to 70 with acute COVID-19.

This chain links TRBV11-2 with TRBJ2-6; the D is unclear. The length of the CDR3 is 13 residues. Looked up from germline, CDR1 is SGHAT and CDR2 is FQNNGV. V was shortened by 7 bases and J by 4 bases, with 8 bases between the two germline ends. This CDR3 is CASTMSGANVLTF. The CDR3 region has the DNA TGTGCCAGCACCATGTCCGGGGCCAACGTCCTGACTTTC.

The rearrangement links TRBV28 to TRBJ1-4; 7 bases match TRBD1. The CDR3 totals 12 residues. The germline V gene has CDR1 MDHEN and CDR2 SYDVKM. V trimming: 8 bases; J trimming: 3 bases; junction bases outside the gene matches: 0. The CDR3 spells CASGTANEKLFF. CDR3 nucleotides: TGTGCCAGCGGGACAGCTAATGAAAAACTGTTTTTT.

This chain links TRBV5-1 with TRBJ2-3; the match to TRBD2 covers 9 bases. V was clipped by 4 bases and J by 3 bases; unmatched bases: 6. This CDR3 comprises 15 residues. CDR1 and CDR2 from the germline V gene are SGHRS and YFSETQ. The CDR3 DNA reads TGCGCCAGCAGCAGCGGGAGGATAAAAACAGATACGCAGTATTTT. Translated: CASSSGRIKTDTQYF.

Here the CDR3 reads CASSLLRLAGETGELFF. CDR3 nucleotides: TGTGCCAGCAGCTTACTAAGACTAGCGGGAGAAACCGGGGAGCTGTTTTTT. The chain carries TRBV7-6 and TRBJ2-2; 12 bases agree with TRBD2. The CDR3 covers 17 residues. Unmatched junction bases numbered 6, after V lost 2 bases and J lost 5 bases. The germline V gene has CDR1 SGHVS and CDR2 FNYEAQ.

In DNA form, the CDR3 reads TGTGCCAGCAGCCAAGATACAGCCGGAGGCTACACCTTC. Translated, it gives CASSQDTAGGYTF. The chain has TRBV3-1 (or the pseudogene TRBV3-2) and TRBJ1-2; D ambiguous. V was clipped by 0 bases and J by 8 bases, with 10 bases between them. Germline V gives CDR1 LGHDT, CDR2 YNNKEL (reference sequence). The CDR3 contains 13 residues.

This chain uses TRBV12-3 or TRBV12-4 with TRBJ1-4; TRBD1 agrees at 7 bases. The CDR3 contains 13 residues. J lost 8 bases, V lost 3 bases, and 3 bases had no gene match. The CDR3 loop is CASSFIGGEKLFF. CDR3 coding DNA: TGTGCCAGCAGTTTTATAGGGGGCGAAAAACTGTTTTTT.

The gene calls are TRBV12-5 and TRBJ2-1; 11 positions match TRBD2. This CDR3 has 15 residues. Germline loops: CDR1 LGHNT, CDR2 FRNRAP. Unmatched junction bases numbered 7, after V lost 2 bases and J lost 10 bases. The CDR3 reads CASGLTSGGPFEQFF. CDR3 nucleotides: TGTGCTAGTGGTTTGACTAGCGGGGGTCCTTTCGAGCAGTTCTTC.

This clone has more than one count but fewer than ten. The V call is TRBV28, the J call TRBJ2-3; D is uncertain. The germline V gene has CDR1 MDHEN and CDR2 SYDVKM. V lost 2 bases, J lost 2 bases, and 8 bases lay in between. This CDR3 has 14 residues. CDR3 DNA: TGTGCCAGCAGTTTACGAACTACCACAGATACGCAGTATTTT. It is translated as CASSLRTTTDTQYF.

This chain links TRBV19 with TRBJ1-1, with 8 bases aligning to TRBD1. The CDR3 consists of 14 residues. Trimming took 4 bases from V and 1 from J; bases not matched to a gene: 2. Germline CDR1 reads LNHDA; CDR2 reads SQIVND (reference sequence). The CDR3 DNA reads TGTGCCAGTAGTACAGGACAGGGGAACACTGAAGCTTTCTTT. Its translation: CASSTGQGNTEAFF.

The chain combines TRBV4-2 with TRBJ2-3; D may be TRBD2 (5 bases). V was shortened by 1 base and J by 4 bases, with 9 bases between the two germline ends. The V gene's germline CDR1 is LGHNA and CDR2 YNFKEQ. This CDR3 comprises 14 residues. Here the CDR3 DNA reads TGTGCCAGCAGCCAAGCCCTCGGGGCAGATACGCAGTATTTT. Translating gives CASSQALGADTQYF.

The chain couples TRBV19 to TRBJ1-4, with TRBD1 identical over 7 bases. CDR1 LNHDA and CDR2 SQIVND come from the germline V gene (reference sequence). Unmatched junction bases numbered 10, after V lost 7 bases and J lost 8 bases. The length of the CDR3 is 14 residues. The DNA of the CDR3 is TGTGCCAGTAATACCGGGACAGTGGTCGAAAAACTGTTTTTT. Translation gives CASNTGTVVEKLFF. The full variable domain, completed using reference TRBV19 and TRBJ1-4, is DGGITQSPKYLFRKEGQNVTLSCEQNLNHDAMYWYRQDPGQGLRLIYYSQIVNDFQKGDIAEGYSVSREKKESFPLTVTSAQKNPTAFYLCASNTGTVVEKLFFGSGTQLSVL.